This record concerns one T cell receptor beta chain sequence. Roughly 0.45 to 1 ug RNA was reverse transcribed with random hexamers. TCRdb passed the immunoSEQ multiplex PCR reads through MiXCR, listing each CDR3 protein once. The data show around 190,000 distinct CDR3 sequences, 90% to 95% seen once. CDR1 LGHDT and CDR2 YNNKEL come from the germline V gene (reference sequence). Trimming cost V 1 base and J 4 bases; bases outside gene matches: 9. This CDR3 comprises 17 residues. The data belong to a study of CD8 T cells in Susac syndrome. Material for sequencing was CD4+ T cells from PBMCs. This rearrangement joins TRBV3-1 to TRBJ2-1; TRBD2 matches 8 bases. The TCR originated in a human donor in good health. CDR3 DNA: TGTGCCAGCAGCCAAGCGGGAGGGTCTCCCGGATACAATGAGCAGTTCTTC. It encodes CASSQAGGSPGYNEQFF.